Presented here are 13 T cell receptor beta chains from one specimen sequenced in a study of glioma-infiltrating T cells after dendritic cell vaccination. Sequencing used immunoSEQ multiplex PCR; TCRdb keeps in-frame clones, though not all of them. The table records approximately 91,000 clones, 75% to 90% of them present only once. Time point specified: after dendritic cell vaccination, including at tumor progression/relapse. The specimen comprised blood, sampled after dendritic cell vaccination. Receptors originate from a human donor with glioblastoma.

The genes are TRBV5-4 and TRBJ1-2; TRBD1 is a possible D gene (5 bases). Per germline, CDR1 SGHNT and CDR2 YYREEE (reference sequence). The CDR3 contains 19 residues. Deletions cut 4 bases from V and 2 bases from J, with 27 bases between. DNA for the CDR3: TGTGCCAGCAGCCGCGGGGAGGGCCGGCGGAGGGGAGAGAACTATGGCTACACCTTC. This encodes CASSRGEGRRRGENYGYTF. Supplemented by reference TRBV5-4 and TRBJ1-2, the full variable domain reads ETGVTQSPTHLIKTRGQQVTLRCSSQSGHNTVSWYQQALGQGPQFIFQYYREEENGRGNFPPRFSGLQFPNYSSELNVNALELDDSALYLCASSRGEGRRRGENYGYTFGSGTRLTVV.

The sample holds a few counts of this clone. The genes are TRBV20-1 and TRBJ2-7; 8 bases agree with TRBD1. This CDR3 region has 11 residues. Germline V gene lookup returns CDR1 DFQATT and CDR2 SNEGSKA (reference sequence). V lost 4 bases to trimming and J lost 7 bases; unmatched junction nucleotides: 3. CDR3 sequence (DNA): TGCAGTGCTAACCGGGACAGGGAGCAGTACTTC. It is translated as CSANRDREQYF.

The chain is built from TRBV9 and TRBJ2-1, with D perhaps TRBD2 (6 bases). Trimming took off 3 bases at V and 16 bases at J, with 14 bases between the two ends. Looked up from germline, CDR1 is SGDLS and CDR2 is YYNGEE. The CDR3 extends over 11 amino acids. CDR3 amino acids: CASSENGGAFF. In DNA, the CDR3 is TGTGCCAGCAGCGAGAATGGCGGGGCTTTCTTC. Complete variable domain (other parts from reference TRBV9 and TRBJ2-1): DSGVTQTPKHLITATGQRVTLRCSPRSGDLSVYWYQQSLDQGLQFLIQYYNGEERAKGNILERFSAQQFPDLHSELNLSSLELGDSALYFCASSENGGAFFGPGTRLTVL.

The chain combines TRBV12-5 with TRBJ1-5, with a possible D match to TRBD1 (5 bases). Germline CDR1 is LGHNT and CDR2 is FRNRAP. The CDR3 runs to 15 residues. Trimming stripped 4 bases from V and 2 bases from J, with 12 bases between. The chain's CDR3 is CASGWQGTGNQPQHF. CDR3 DNA sequence: TGTGCTAGTGGTTGGCAGGGAACCGGCAATCAGCCCCAGCATTTT.

In this sample, this clone turned up a few times. The chain has TRBV9 and TRBJ2-1; 12 nucleotides line up with TRBD2. The length of the CDR3 is 16 residues. The V segment lost 0 bases and the J segment 10 bases; nucleotides outside the gene matches: 8. Germline assignment: CDR1 SGDLS and CDR2 YYNGEE. The chain's CDR3 is CASSVVASGRAREQFF. The CDR3 region has the DNA TGTGCCAGCAGCGTAGTAGCTAGCGGGAGGGCCAGGGAGCAGTTCTTC.

This clone was observed a single time. The chain employs TRBV5-1 and TRBJ1-1; 8 bases align to TRBD1. The length of the CDR3 is 16 residues. J was trimmed by 4 bases and V by 4 bases; bases with no gene match: 12. The V gene's germline CDR1 is SGHRS and CDR2 YFSETQ. CDR3 sequence reads: CASSPGQGLRSTEAFF. The CDR3 nucleotides read TGCGCCAGCAGCCCCGGACAGGGACTTCGAAGCACTGAAGCTTTCTTT.

The J gene is TRBJ1-3, the V gene TRBV15, with no clear D. V dropped 6 bases and J dropped 4 bases, with 13 bases sitting between them. The CDR3 runs 14 residues. Germline V gene sequence: CDR1 LNHNV, CDR2 YYDKDF (reference sequence). The CDR3 here is CATSKETWGNTIYF. The CDR3 coding sequence is TGTGCCACCAGTAAGGAGACTTGGGGAAACACCATATATTTT. The variable domain in full, with the rest retrieved from reference TRBV15 and TRBJ1-3, is DAMVIQNPRYQVTQFGKPVTLSCSQTLNHNVMYWYQQKSSQAPKLLFHYYDKDFNNEADTPDNFQSRRPNTSFCFLDIRSPGLGDTAMYLCATSKETWGNTIYFGEGSWLTVV.

This clone was counted a few times. The genes are TRBV2 and TRBJ2-7, with TRBD1 identical over 8 bases. The CDR3 spans 16 residues. V shed 1 base and J 3 bases; nucleotides not matched to a gene: 8. CDR1 and CDR2 (germline): SNHLY, FYNNEI. The CDR3: CASSEGAGQVSYEQYV. In nucleotides, the CDR3 is TGTGCCAGCAGTGAAGGCGCGGGACAGGTAAGCTACGAGCAGTACGTC.

This clone was seen more than once but under ten times. This chain uses TRBV2 with TRBJ2-7; D remains unclear. Between the trimmed V and J ends, which lost 6 bases and 7 bases, there was a span of 16 bases. The germline gives CDR1 SNHLY, CDR2 FYNNEI. The CDR3 is 13 residues long. The CDR3 region has the DNA TGTGCCAGCAGGGCTCAGAGTAATGGGGAGCAGTACGTC. It translates to CASRAQSNGEQYV.

V gene TRBV25-1 combines with J gene TRBJ2-3; D is possibly TRBD2 (5 bases). This CDR3 contains 12 residues. With 4 bases removed from V and 3 bases from J, the gap between germline ends came to 5 bases. In germline, CDR1 is MGHDK, CDR2 SYGVNS. The CDR3 region is CASSVATDTQYF. CDR3 coding DNA: TGTGCCAGCAGTGTAGCGACAGATACGCAGTATTTT.

The CDR3 is CASSVGLATGELFF. CDR3 DNA: TGTGCCAGCTCTGTCGGACTAGCCACCGGGGAGCTGTTTTTT. The genes are TRBV18 and TRBJ2-2, with 8 bases aligning to TRBD2. CDR3 length: 14 amino acids. The junction had 4 bases not matched to a gene; V was cut back by 6 bases and J by 4 bases. Germline V lookup: CDR1 KGHSH, CDR2 LQKENI. The whole variable domain, filled in from reference TRBV18 and TRBJ2-2, reads NAGVMQNPRHLVRRRGQEARLRCSPMKGHSHVYWYRQLPEEGLKFMVYLQKENIIDESGMPKERFSAEFPKEGPSILRIQQVVRGDSAAYFCASSVGLATGELFFGEGSRLTVL.

As regards this clone: The same CDR3 also results from other DNA sequences found in this sample. The chain couples TRBV7-2 to TRBJ2-3, with TRBD1 as a possible D gene (5 bases). Germline V CDR1 and CDR2: SGHTA, FQGNSA. Trimming left V 2 bases short and J 3 bases short, with 15 bases between. CDR3 size: 16 residues. This chain's CDR3 is CASSLRGGSSTDTQYF. As DNA, the CDR3 is TGTGCCAGCAGCTTAAGGGGCGGATCTAGTACAGATACGCAGTATTTT.

CDR3 protein: CASSYSAGINQPQHF. The DNA of the CDR3 is TGTGCCAGCAGTTACTCTGCAGGGATAAATCAGCCCCAGCATTTT. The V and J genes are TRBV6-5 and TRBJ1-5; D is perhaps TRBD1 (5 bases). The germline V and J ends were trimmed by 0 bases and 4 bases, with 10 bases remaining between them. Germline V gives CDR1 MNHEY, CDR2 SVGAGI. The CDR3 loop spans 15 amino acids.